This T cell receptor beta chain was sequenced for a study of PD-1 blockade in classical Hodgkin lymphoma. The data were produced by immunoSEQ multiplex PCR, yet TCRdb's version contains in-frame clones alone and is incomplete. The sample includes more than 50,000 clones, around 87% of them seen just once. Every patient had relapsed following autologous stem cell transplantation, and cohorts differed in brentuximab vedotin exposure. With 4 bases removed from V and 1 base from J, the gap between germline ends came to 7 bases. The CDR3 runs to 13 residues. Germline V CDR1 and CDR2: SNHLY, FYNNEI. Sequencing was performed on peripheral blood mononuclear cells (PBMCs), taken at baseline. The V and J genes are TRBV2 and TRBJ1-1; D is undetermined. The source is a human donor with classical Hodgkin lymphoma. The chain's CDR3 is CASSGSWNTEAFF. The CDR3 nucleotides read TGTGCCAGCAGTGGGAGTTGGAACACTGAAGCTTTCTTT.